This T cell receptor (beta chain) came from a study of blood T cell repertoires in COVID-19. Study context: Acute and convalescent COVID-19 specimens originated in the United States, Italy and Spain. PBMCs, B-cell-depleted T cells, or T cells were the source of the cDNA or gDNA that made up the material.

Under the authors' procedure: Estimated nucleated cell counts came from reference gene primer amplification. TCRdb keeps only in-frame clones here, not all; method: immunoSEQ multiplex PCR. V and J calls and clone size are copied from that table; D and trimming were computed from the DNA. The profile shows about 150,000 clones, 80% of them singletons. Germline CDR1 reads MNHEY; CDR2 reads SVGEGT. V was pared by 6 bases and J by 6 bases, with 23 bases between. The CDR3 length is 16 residues. This TCR came from a man aged 55 to 69 with acute or convalescent COVID-19. V and J are TRBV6-2 or TRBV6-3 and TRBJ1-2, with a weak D call TRBD1 (6 bases). Source material: peripheral blood. As DNA, the CDR3 is TGTGCCAGCAGCCCCACGCTGACAGGTGGTGATAATGGCTACACCTTC. Residues: CASSPTLTGGDNGYTF.